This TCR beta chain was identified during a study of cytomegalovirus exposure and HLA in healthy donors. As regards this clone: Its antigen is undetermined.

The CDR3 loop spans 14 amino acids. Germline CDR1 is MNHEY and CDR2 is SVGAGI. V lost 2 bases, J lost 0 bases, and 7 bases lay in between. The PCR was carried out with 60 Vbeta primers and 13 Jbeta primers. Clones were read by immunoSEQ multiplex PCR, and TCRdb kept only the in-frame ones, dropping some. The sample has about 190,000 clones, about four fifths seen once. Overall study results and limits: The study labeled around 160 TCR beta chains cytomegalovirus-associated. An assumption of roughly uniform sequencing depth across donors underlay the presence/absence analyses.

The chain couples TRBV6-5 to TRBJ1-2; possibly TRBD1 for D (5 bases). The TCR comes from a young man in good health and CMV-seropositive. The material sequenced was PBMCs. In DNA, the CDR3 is TGTGCCAGCAGTTACCAGGGCCCTAACTATGGCTACACCTTC. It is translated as CASSYQGPNYGYTF.